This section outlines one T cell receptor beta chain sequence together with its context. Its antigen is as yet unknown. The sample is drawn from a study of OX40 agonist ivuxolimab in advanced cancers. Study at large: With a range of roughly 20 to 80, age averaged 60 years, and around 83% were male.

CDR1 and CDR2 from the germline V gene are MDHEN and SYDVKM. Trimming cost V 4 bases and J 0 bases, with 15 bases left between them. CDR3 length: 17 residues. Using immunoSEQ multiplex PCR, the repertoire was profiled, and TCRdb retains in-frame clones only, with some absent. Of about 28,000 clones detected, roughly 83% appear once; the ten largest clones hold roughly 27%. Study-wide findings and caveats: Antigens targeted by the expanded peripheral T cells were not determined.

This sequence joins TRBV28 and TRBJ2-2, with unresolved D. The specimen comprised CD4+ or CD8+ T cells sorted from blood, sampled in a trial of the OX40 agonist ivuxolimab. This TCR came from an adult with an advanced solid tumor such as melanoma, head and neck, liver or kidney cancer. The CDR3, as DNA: TGTGCCAGCAGTTCTCTGTCGCAGCTCACGAACACCGGGGAGCTGTTTTTT. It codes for CASSSLSQLTNTGELFF.